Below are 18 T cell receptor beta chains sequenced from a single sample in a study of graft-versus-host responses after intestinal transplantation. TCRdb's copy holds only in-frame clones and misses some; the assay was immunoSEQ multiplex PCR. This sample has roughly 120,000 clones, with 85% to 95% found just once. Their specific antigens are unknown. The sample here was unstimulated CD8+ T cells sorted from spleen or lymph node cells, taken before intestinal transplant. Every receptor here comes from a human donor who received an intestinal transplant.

This chain's CDR3 is CASSRAYGYTF. CDR3 nucleotides: TGTGCCAGCAGCAGGGCCTATGGCTACACCTTC. This chain joins TRBV2 and TRBJ1-2; TRBD1 is a possible D gene (5 bases). CDR3 size: 11 residues. Deletions cut 6 bases from V and 4 bases from J, with 6 bases between. Germline loops: CDR1 SNHLY, CDR2 FYNNEI.

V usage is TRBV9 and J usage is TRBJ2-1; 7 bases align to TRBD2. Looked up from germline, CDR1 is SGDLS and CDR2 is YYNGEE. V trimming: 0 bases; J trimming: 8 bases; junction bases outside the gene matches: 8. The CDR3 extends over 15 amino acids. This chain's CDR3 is CASSVAWSGDYEQFF. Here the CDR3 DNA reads TGTGCCAGCAGCGTAGCTTGGAGCGGGGATTATGAGCAGTTCTTC. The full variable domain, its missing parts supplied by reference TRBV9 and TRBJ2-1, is DSGVTQTPKHLITATGQRVTLRCSPRSGDLSVYWYQQSLDQGLQFLIQYYNGEERAKGNILERFSAQQFPDLHSELNLSSLELGDSALYFCASSVAWSGDYEQFFGPGTRLTVL.

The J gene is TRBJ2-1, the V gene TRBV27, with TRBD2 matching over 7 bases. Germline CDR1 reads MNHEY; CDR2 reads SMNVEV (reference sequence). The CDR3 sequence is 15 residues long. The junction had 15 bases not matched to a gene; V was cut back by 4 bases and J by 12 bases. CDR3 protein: CASSSWTSSLIGQFF. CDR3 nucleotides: TGTGCCAGCAGTTCATGGACTAGTAGTCTAATCGGGCAGTTCTTC.

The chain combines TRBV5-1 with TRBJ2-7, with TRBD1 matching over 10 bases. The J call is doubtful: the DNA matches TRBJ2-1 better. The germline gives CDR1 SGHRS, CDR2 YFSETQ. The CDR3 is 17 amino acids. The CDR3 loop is CASSFVYRDRGGNEQFF. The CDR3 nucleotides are TGCGCCAGCAGCTTTGTGTACCGGGACAGGGGTGGCAATGAGCAGTTCTTC.

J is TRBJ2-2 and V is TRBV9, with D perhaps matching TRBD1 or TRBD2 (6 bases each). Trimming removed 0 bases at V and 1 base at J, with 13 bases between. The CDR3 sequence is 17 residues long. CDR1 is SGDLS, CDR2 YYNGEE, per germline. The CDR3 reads CASSVGPGGGNTGELFF. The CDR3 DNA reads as TGTGCCAGCAGCGTAGGTCCCGGAGGGGGGAACACCGGGGAGCTGTTTTTT.

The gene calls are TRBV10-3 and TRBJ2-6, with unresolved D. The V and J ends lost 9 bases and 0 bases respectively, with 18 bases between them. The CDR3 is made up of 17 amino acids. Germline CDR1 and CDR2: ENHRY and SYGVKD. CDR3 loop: CAITQRMASSGANVLTF. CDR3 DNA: TGTGCCATAACCCAGCGCATGGCTAGCTCTGGGGCCAACGTCCTGACTTTC.

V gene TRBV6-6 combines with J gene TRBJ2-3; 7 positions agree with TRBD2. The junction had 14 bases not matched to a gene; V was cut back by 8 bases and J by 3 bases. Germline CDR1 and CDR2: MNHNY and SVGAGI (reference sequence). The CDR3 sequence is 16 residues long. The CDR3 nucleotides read TGTGCCAGCGGGAGCCCCTATGAGGGAGGGACAGATACGCAGTATTTT. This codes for CASGSPYEGGTDTQYF.

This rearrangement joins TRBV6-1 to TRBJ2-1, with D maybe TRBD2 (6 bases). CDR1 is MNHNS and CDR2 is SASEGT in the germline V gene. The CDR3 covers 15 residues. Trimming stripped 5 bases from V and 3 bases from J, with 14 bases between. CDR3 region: CASSSDRDFYNEQFF. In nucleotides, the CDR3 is TGTGCCAGCAGTTCTGACCGGGACTTCTACAATGAGCAGTTCTTC.

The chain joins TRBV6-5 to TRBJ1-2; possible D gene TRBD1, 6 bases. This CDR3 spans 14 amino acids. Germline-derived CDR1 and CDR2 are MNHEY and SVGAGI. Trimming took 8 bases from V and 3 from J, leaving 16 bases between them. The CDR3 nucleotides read TGTGCCAGCCGACCCCAGGGGTATGACTATGGCTACACCTTC. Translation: CASRPQGYDYGYTF.

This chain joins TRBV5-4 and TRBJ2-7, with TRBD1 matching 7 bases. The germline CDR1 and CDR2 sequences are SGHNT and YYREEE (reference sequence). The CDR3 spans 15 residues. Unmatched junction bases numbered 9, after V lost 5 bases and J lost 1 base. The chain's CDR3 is CASRRGGAGSYEQYF. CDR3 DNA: TGTGCCAGCAGAAGAGGGGGCGCAGGGTCCTACGAGCAGTACTTC.

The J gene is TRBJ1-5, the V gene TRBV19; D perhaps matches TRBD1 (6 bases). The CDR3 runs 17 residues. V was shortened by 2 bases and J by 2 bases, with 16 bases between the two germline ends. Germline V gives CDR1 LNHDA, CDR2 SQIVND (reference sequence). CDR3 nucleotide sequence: TGTGCCAGTAGTATATTCGTGGGGGCGCTTGGCAATCAGCCCCAGCATTTT. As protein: CASSIFVGALGNQPQHF.

CDR3 nucleotide sequence: TGTGCCAGCAGCCTGGGGGGACTAGCGCGTTCAGATACGCAGTATTTT. This sequence encodes CASSLGGLARSDTQYF. The rearrangement links TRBV5-6 to TRBJ2-3, with 10 bases lining up with TRBD2. Germline assignment: CDR1 SGHDT and CDR2 YYEEEE. Losses at the gene ends were 4 bases for V and 4 bases for J; bases not matched to a gene: 9. The CDR3 extends over 16 amino acids. The complete variable domain, with remaining parts taken from reference TRBV5-6 and TRBJ2-3, reads DAGVTQSPTHLIKTRGQQVTLRCSPKSGHDTVSWYQQALGQGPQFIFQYYEEEERQRGNFPDRFSGHQFPNYSSELNVNALLLGDSALYLCASSLGGLARSDTQYFGPGTRLTVL.

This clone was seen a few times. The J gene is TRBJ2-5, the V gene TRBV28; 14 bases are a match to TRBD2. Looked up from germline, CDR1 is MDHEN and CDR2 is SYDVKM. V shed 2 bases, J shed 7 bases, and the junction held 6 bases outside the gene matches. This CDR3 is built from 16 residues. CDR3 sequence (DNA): TGTGCCAGCAGTTTACTGACTAGCGGGAGGGGGGGGACCCAGTACTTC. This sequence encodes CASSLLTSGRGGTQYF. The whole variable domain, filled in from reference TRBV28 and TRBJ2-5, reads DVKVTQSSRYLVKRTGEKVFLECVQDMDHENMFWYRQDPGLGLRLIYFSYDVKMKEKGDIPEGYSVSREKKERFSLILESASTNQTSMYLCASSLLTSGRGGTQYFGPGTRLLVL.

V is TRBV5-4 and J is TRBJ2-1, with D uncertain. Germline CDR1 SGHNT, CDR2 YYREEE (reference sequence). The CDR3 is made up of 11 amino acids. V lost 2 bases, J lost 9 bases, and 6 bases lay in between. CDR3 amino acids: CASSFLGEQFF. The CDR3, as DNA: TGTGCCAGCAGCTTTTTAGGTGAGCAGTTCTTC.

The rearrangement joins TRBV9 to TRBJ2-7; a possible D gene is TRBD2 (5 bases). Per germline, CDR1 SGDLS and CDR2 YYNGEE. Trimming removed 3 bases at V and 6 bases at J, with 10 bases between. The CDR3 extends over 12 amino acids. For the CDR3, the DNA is TGTGCCAGCAGCGGGCTAGGGAGCGAGCAGTACTTC. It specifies CASSGLGSEQYF.

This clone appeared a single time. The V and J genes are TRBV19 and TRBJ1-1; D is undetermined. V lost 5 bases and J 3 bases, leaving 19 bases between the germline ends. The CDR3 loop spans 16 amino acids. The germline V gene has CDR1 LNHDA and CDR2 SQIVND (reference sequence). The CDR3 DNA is TGTGCCAGTAGTCTTCTTCTCGGCGATCCGGACACTGAAGCTTTCTTT. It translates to CASSLLLGDPDTEAFF.

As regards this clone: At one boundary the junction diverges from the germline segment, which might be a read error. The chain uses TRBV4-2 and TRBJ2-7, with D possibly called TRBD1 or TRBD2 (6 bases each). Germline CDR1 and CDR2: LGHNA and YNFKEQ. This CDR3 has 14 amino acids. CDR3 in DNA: TGTGCCAGCAGCCAAGCGGGGGCGGCTTACGGGCAGTACTTC. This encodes CASSQAGAAYGQYF.

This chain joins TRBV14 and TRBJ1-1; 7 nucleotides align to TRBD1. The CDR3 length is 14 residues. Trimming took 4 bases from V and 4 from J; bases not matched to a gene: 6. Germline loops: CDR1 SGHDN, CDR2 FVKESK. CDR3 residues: CASSLRGQGTEAFF. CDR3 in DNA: TGTGCCAGCAGCCTAAGGGGGCAGGGCACTGAAGCTTTCTTT.